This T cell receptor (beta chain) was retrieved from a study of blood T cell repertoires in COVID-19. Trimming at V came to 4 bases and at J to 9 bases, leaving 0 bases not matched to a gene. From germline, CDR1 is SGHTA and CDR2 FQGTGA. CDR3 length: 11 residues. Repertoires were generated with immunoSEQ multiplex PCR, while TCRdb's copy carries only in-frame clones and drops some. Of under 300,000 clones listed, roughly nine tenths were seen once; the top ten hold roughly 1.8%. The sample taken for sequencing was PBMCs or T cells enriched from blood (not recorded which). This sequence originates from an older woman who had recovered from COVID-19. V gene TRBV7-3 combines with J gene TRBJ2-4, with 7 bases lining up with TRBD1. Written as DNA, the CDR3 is TGTGCCAGCAGCTCAGGGGGCATTCAGTACTTC. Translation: CASSSGGIQYF.